The 17 T cell receptor beta chains listed next were all sequenced from one sample in a study of blood T cell repertoires in COVID-19. This table comes from immunoSEQ multiplex PCR, and its TCRdb copy is limited to in-frame clones, with some not included. Seen here are about 260,000 clones, about 89% observed once, and the top ten hold approximately 9.4%. Sequenced material: peripheral blood. The receptors come from a man between 40 and 49 years old who had recovered from COVID-19.

CDR3 sequence (DNA): TGCAGTGCTAGACTAGTGGCTGAGCAGTTCTTC. Translated: CSARLVAEQFF. V usage is TRBV20-1 and J usage is TRBJ2-1; D gene ambiguous. The CDR3 sequence is 11 residues long. Trimming left V 2 bases short and J 9 bases short, with 8 bases between. Germline-derived CDR1 and CDR2 are DFQATT and SNEGSKA (reference sequence).

The genes are TRBV4-1 and TRBJ2-5, with 10 bases matching TRBD2. Germline CDR1 reads MGHRA; CDR2 reads YSYEKL. The CDR3 is 15 amino acids. Germline trimming cut 6 bases from V and 5 bases from J; bases unmatched to any gene: 9. CDR3: CASSISGGAWETQYF. In DNA form, the CDR3 reads TGCGCCAGCAGTATCAGCGGGGGGGCGTGGGAGACCCAGTACTTC.

The CDR3 protein is CASSVDPGVRWYEQYF. As DNA, the CDR3 is TGTGCCAGCAGCGTAGACCCGGGAGTTAGATGGTACGAGCAGTACTTC. The genes are TRBV9 and TRBJ2-7, with a possible D match to TRBD2 (6 bases). Germline CDR1 and CDR2: SGDLS and YYNGEE. This CDR3 comprises 16 residues. V was pared by 0 bases and J by 4 bases, with 17 bases between.

The chain has TRBV9 and TRBJ1-2; the match to TRBD1 covers 8 bases. Germline assignment: CDR1 SGDLS and CDR2 YYNGEE. This CDR3 is 14 amino acids long. Losses at the gene ends were 4 bases for V and 0 bases for J; bases not matched to a gene: 2. The CDR3 DNA reads TGTGCCAGCAGCCAACAGGGGGCTAACTATGGCTACACCTTC. Its protein product is CASSQQGANYGYTF.

V and J are TRBV6-5 and TRBJ1-2; no reliable D call. There are 15 residues in the CDR3. Germline V gives CDR1 MNHEY, CDR2 SVGAGI. V gave up 6 bases and J gave up 2 bases, with 16 bases separating them. The CDR3 loop reads CASRVSAGPNYGYTF. CDR3 bases: TGTGCCAGCAGAGTGTCGGCGGGCCCAAACTATGGCTACACCTTC.

The count of this clone is one. The CDR3 sequence: CASSQGTSGRNEQFF. CDR3 bases: TGTGCCAGCAGCCAGGGGACTAGCGGGAGGAATGAGCAGTTCTTC. The chain combines TRBV7-2 with TRBJ2-1; 15 nucleotides align to TRBD2. V dropped 5 bases and J dropped 7; count of bases not matched to a gene: 3. Germline lookup yields CDR1 SGHTA and CDR2 FQGNSA. The CDR3 is 15 residues long.

CDR3 coding DNA: TGTGCCAGCAGCCGGGACTCCGAGCAGTACTTC. It specifies CASSRDSEQYF. The chain links TRBV3-1 (or the pseudogene TRBV3-2) to TRBJ2-7, with D possibly TRBD2 on 6 matching bases. This CDR3 region has 11 residues. Germline loops: CDR1 LGHDT, CDR2 YNNKEL (reference sequence). The germline V and J ends were trimmed by 4 bases and 6 bases, with 7 bases remaining between them.

The chain uses TRBV7-2 and TRBJ2-3, with a tentative D call TRBD2 (7 bases). The length of the CDR3 is 15 residues. Germline V gene data show CDR1 as SGHTA and CDR2 as FQGNSA. Trimming cost V 6 bases and J 1 base, with 14 bases left between them. The CDR3 here is CASSRGGARTDTQYF. In nucleotides, the CDR3 is TGTGCCAGCAGTAGAGGGGGGGCCCGCACAGATACGCAGTATTTT.

The J gene is TRBJ2-1, the V gene TRBV7-2, with 8 bases aligning to TRBD2. The V gene's germline CDR1 is SGHTA and CDR2 FQGNSA. There are 17 residues in the CDR3. J was trimmed by 5 bases and V by 5 bases; bases with no gene match: 14. CDR3 region: CASSPGGAGGLNNEQFF. CDR3 in DNA: TGTGCCAGCAGCCCCGGGGGGGCGGGAGGCCTCAACAATGAGCAGTTCTTC.

This chain links TRBV30 with TRBJ2-6; D uncertain. Germline V gene data show CDR1 as GTSNPN and CDR2 as SVGIG (reference sequence). The CDR3 is made up of 13 amino acids. V was shortened by 2 bases and J by 0 bases, with 2 bases between the two germline ends. The CDR3 loop reads CAWSYSGANVLTF. The DNA of the CDR3 is TGTGCCTGGAGTTACTCTGGGGCCAACGTCCTGACTTTC.

The V call is TRBV29-1, the J call TRBJ2-1; 15 bases agree with TRBD2. This CDR3 contains 16 residues. The trim removed 7 bases at V and 6 bases at J, leaving 10 bases unmatched. Germline CDR1 and CDR2: SQVTM and ANQGSEA. CDR3 region: CSGGLAGGTSSNEQFF. The CDR3 DNA follows: TGCAGCGGGGGACTAGCGGGAGGAACTTCGTCCAATGAGCAGTTCTTC.

This chain connects TRBV5-4 to TRBJ1-2; D not resolved. V dropped 3 bases and J dropped 3 bases, with 15 bases sitting between them. This CDR3 contains 15 residues. Germline assignment: CDR1 SGHNT and CDR2 YYREEE (reference sequence). The CDR3 nucleotides read TGTGCCAGCAGCTCGCAAGGCCTTCGGGACTATGGCTACACCTTC. Residues: CASSSQGLRDYGYTF.

This chain connects TRBV30 to TRBJ2-7, with D possibly being TRBD2 (7 bases). CDR3 length equals 13 residues. Trimming shortened V by 0 bases and J by 6 bases, and 12 bases separated the two germline ends. Germline V gives CDR1 GTSNPN, CDR2 SVGIG (reference sequence). The CDR3 reads CAWSVGGAGEQYF. The CDR3 DNA sequence: TGTGCCTGGAGTGTAGGGGGGGCGGGCGAGCAGTACTTC. The full variable domain, its missing parts supplied by reference TRBV30 and TRBJ2-7, is SQTIHQWPATLVQPVGSPLSLECTVEGTSNPNLYWYRQAAGRGLQLLFYSVGIGQISSEVPQNLSASRPQDRQFILSSKKLLLSDSGFYLCAWSVGGAGEQYFGPGTRLTVT.

The rearrangement uses TRBV29-1 and TRBJ1-2; no definite D call. The length of the CDR3 is 14 residues. Trimming took off 6 bases at V and 4 bases at J, with 18 bases between the two ends. Germline V gives CDR1 SQVTM, CDR2 ANQGSEA. CDR3 protein: CSVGRETEGYGYTF. The CDR3 nucleotides are TGCAGCGTGGGCCGGGAAACGGAAGGCTATGGCTACACCTTC.

Here the CDR3 DNA reads TGTGCCACGGACAGGGAAGGATATGGCAATCAGCCCCAGCATTTT. Encoded protein: CATDREGYGNQPQHF. The chain has TRBV19 and TRBJ1-5; 8 bases are shared with TRBD1. CDR3 length: 15 residues. CDR1 and CDR2 (germline): LNHDA, SQIVND (reference sequence). With V trimmed by 10 bases and J by 2 bases, 10 bases remained unmatched.

This clone was detected once. This chain uses TRBV7-9 with TRBJ2-7; 11 nucleotides align to TRBD2. CDR3 length equals 17 residues. The ends lost 2 bases at V and 4 bases at J; junction bases unmatched: 10. CDR1 and CDR2 from the germline V gene are SEHNR and FQNEAQ (reference sequence). CDR3 DNA sequence: TGTGCCAGCAGCTTATCCCGACTAGCGGGGAACAAGTACGAGCAGTACTTC. As protein: CASSLSRLAGNKYEQYF. Variable domain in full (rest from reference TRBV7-9 and TRBJ2-7): DTGVSQNPRHKITKRGQNVTFRCDPISEHNRLYWYRQTLGQGPEFLTYFQNEAQLEKSRLLSDRFSAERPKGSFSTLEIQRTEQGDSAMYLCASSLSRLAGNKYEQYFGPGTRLTVT.

The rearrangement joins TRBV29-1 to TRBJ1-2; 7 bases are a match to TRBD1. V was pared by 4 bases and J by 1 base, with 0 bases of the junction left unmatched. In germline, CDR1 is SQVTM, CDR2 ANQGSEA. The CDR3 length is 12 residues. The CDR3 nucleotides are TGCAGCGTTGGGGACAGTAACTATGGCTACACCTTC. Translation gives CSVGDSNYGYTF.